These T cell receptor beta chains were read from a single sample in a study of blood T cell repertoires in COVID-19. Clones were read by immunoSEQ multiplex PCR, and TCRdb kept only the in-frame ones, dropping some. The sample consists of around 240,000 clones, approximately 85% of them appearing once. The material sequenced was PBMCs or T cells enriched from blood (not recorded which). These receptors were collected from a woman in her 50s who had recovered from COVID-19. CDR3s include the opening cysteine and the closing phenylalanine or tryptophan. Each record gives: V gene, CDR3 protein.

TRBV12-3/TRBV12-4 CASSPGHYYGYTF
TRBV5-4 CASTHRGKNTGELFF
TRBV15 CATRGDSTDTQYF
TRBV7-9 CASSNELTFGGYTF
TRBV19 CASSIDSSTPGLAAQETQYF
TRBV20-1 CSAEGAAEAFF
TRBV18 CASSPTRGVQEAFF
TRBV28 CASSAGFNYGYTF
TRBV30 CAWSRLVGGGTQYF
TRBV6-6 CASWDRGPEKLFF
TRBV21-1 CASSKEPGAPIVEKLFF
TRBV19 CASNPRDRGTEAFF